This T cell receptor beta chain emerged from a study of blood T cell repertoires in COVID-19. About the research overall: Whether acute or convalescent, the COVID-19 samples came from the United States, Italy and Spain. The analysed material was cDNA or gDNA that came from T cells, B-cell-depleted T cells, or PBMCs.

CDR3 length: 19 amino acids. After removal of 1 base from V and 2 bases from J, the junction contained 8 bases not matched to a gene. The V gene's germline CDR1 is SGHDN and CDR2 FVKESK. Per the study methods: How many nucleated cells were present was estimated from reference gene primer amplification. Method: immunoSEQ multiplex PCR; TCRdb's copy keeps in-frame clones and lacks some. Clonal size and the V and J genes are those of that table, whereas D and trimming came from the DNA. The sample comprises over 200,000 clones, approximately 83% of which are singletons, and over 3% rests with the top ten.

The sequence was collected from a woman younger than 45 who had recovered from COVID-19. The specimen sequenced was peripheral blood. This chain uses TRBV14 with TRBJ2-1, with 13 positions matching TRBD2. CDR3 loop: CASSQGTSGGPRAYNEQFF. DNA of the CDR3: TGTGCCAGCAGCCAAGGGACTAGCGGGGGCCCCCGCGCCTACAATGAGCAGTTCTTC.